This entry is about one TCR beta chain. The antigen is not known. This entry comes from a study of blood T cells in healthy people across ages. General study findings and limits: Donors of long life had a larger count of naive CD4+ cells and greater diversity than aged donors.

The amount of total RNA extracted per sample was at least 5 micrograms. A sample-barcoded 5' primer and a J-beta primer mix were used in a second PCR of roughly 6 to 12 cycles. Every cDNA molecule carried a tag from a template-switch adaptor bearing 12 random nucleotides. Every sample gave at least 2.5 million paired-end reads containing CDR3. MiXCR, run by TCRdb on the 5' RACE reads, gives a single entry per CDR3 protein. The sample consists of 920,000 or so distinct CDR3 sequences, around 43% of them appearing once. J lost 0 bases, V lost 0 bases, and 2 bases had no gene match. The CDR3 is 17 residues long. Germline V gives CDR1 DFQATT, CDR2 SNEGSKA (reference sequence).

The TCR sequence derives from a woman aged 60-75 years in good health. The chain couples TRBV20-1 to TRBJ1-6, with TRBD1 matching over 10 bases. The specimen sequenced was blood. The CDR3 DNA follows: TGCAGTGCTAGAGATGGGGACAGGGGCTCCTATAATTCACCCCTCCACTTT. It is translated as CSARDGDRGSYNSPLHF.